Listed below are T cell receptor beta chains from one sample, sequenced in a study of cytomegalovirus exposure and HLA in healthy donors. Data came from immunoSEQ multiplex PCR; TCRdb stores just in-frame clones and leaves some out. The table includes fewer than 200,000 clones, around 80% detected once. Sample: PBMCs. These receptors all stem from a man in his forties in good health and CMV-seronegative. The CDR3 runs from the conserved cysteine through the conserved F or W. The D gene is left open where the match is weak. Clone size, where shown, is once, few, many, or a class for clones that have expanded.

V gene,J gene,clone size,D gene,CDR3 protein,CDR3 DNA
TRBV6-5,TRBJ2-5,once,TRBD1,CASSYSDRLGAETQYF,TGTGCCAGCAGTTACTCGGACAGGTTAGGAGCAGAGACCCAGTACTTC
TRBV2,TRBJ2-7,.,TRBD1,CASSERTGNYEQYF,TGTGCCAGCAGTGAACGGACAGGGAACTACGAGCAGTACTTC
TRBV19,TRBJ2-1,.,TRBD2,CASSPGLAGGWSYNEQFF,TGTGCCAGTAGTCCGGGACTAGCGGGAGGGTGGTCCTACAATGAGCAGTTCTTC
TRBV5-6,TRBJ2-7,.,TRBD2,CASSSGGFEQYF,TGTGCCAGCAGCTCGGGGGGGTTCGAGCAGTACTTC
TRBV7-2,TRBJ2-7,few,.,CASSYGRYNEQYF,TGTGCCAGCAGCTACGGCAGGTATAACGAGCAGTACTTC
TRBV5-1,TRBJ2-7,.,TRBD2,CASSLSGRGRTSEQYF,TGCGCCAGCAGCTTGAGTGGGCGCGGGAGAACCTCCGAGCAGTACTTC
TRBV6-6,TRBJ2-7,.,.,CATSRDGGRYEQYF,TGTGCCACCAGTAGAGACGGGGGGCGCTACGAGCAGTACTTC
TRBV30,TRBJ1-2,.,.,CAWTPESFDYGYTF,TGTGCCTGGACCCCGGAGTCGTTCGACTATGGCTACACCTTC
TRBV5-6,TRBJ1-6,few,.,CASSLEYSSYNSPLHF,TGTGCCAGCAGCTTGGAGTATAGCTCCTATAATTCACCCCTCCACTTT
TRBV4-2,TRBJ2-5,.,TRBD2,CASSQRPGGDQETQYF,TGTGCCAGCAGCCAACGACCGGGAGGCGACCAAGAGACCCAGTACTTC
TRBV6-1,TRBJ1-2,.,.,CASSIDRPNGYTF,TGTGCCAGCAGCATTGACAGGCCGAATGGCTACACCTTC
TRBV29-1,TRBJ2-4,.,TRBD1,CSGGDRAEGNIQYF,TGCAGCGGTGGGGACAGGGCCGAGGGAAACATTCAGTACTTC
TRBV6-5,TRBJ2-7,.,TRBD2,CASSYSSGTRHEQYF,TGTGCCAGCAGTTACTCGTCCGGGACTAGGCACGAGCAGTACTTC
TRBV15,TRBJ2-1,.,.,CATSRETGEQFF,TGTGCCACCAGCAGAGAGACGGGTGAGCAGTTCTTC
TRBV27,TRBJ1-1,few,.,CASREGGAEAFF,TGTGCCAGCAGGGAGGGTGGGGCTGAAGCTTTCTTT
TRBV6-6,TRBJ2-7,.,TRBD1,CASSYRDRGSYEQYF,TGTGCCAGCAGTTACAGGGACAGGGGTAGTTACGAGCAGTACTTC
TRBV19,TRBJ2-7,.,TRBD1,CASSRPGQKLDSPYEQYF,TGTGCCAGTAGCCGACCGGGACAGAAGCTAGATAGCCCTTACGAGCAGTACTTC
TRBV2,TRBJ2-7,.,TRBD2,CASSFSSGSSYEQYF,TGTGCCAGCAGTTTCTCTAGCGGGTCATCCTACGAGCAGTACTTC
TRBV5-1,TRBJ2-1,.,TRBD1,CASSTGQGDNEQFF,TGCGCCAGCAGCACGGGACAGGGAGACAATGAGCAGTTCTTC
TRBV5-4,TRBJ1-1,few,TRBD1,CASSPDRRYTEAFF,TGTGCCAGCAGCCCGGACAGGCGATACACTGAAGCTTTCTTT
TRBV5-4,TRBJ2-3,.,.,CASSSGLSTDTQYF,TGTGCCAGCAGCTCAGGACTGAGCACAGATACGCAGTATTTT
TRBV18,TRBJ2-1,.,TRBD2,CASSPSGLHNEQFF,TGTGCCAGCTCACCGTCGGGACTACACAATGAGCAGTTCTTC
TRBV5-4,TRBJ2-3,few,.,CASSSQGRDTQYF,TGTGCCAGCAGCTCACAGGGACGGGATACGCAGTATTTT
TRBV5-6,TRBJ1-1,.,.,CASSLRGPTEAFF,TGTGCCAGCAGCCTAAGGGGTCCCACTGAAGCTTTCTTT